This T cell receptor beta chain was sequenced for a study of shared clonotypes between healthy human individuals. Study results and limitations: Among donors, the sharing of clonotypes was expected to be influenced by sequencing depth. Sampling covered blood only; tissue repertoires likely differ.

A CD45RA-negative memory subset and a CD45RA+ naive subset were separated from the CD4+ cells. Methods used by the authors: With immunoSEQ giving junction-only sequences and no quality scores, filtering differed. Repertoires were generated with immunoSEQ multiplex PCR, while TCRdb's copy carries only in-frame clones and drops some. That table is the source of V, J and clone size, and D and trimming were worked out from the DNA. The sample lists about 2 million clones, approximately 95% seen once, with about 0.13% in the top ten. The CDR3 is 15 amino acids. Germline loops: CDR1 ENHRY, CDR2 SYGVKD. Deletions cut 2 bases from V and 0 bases from J, with 9 bases between. With regard to this clone: Its antigen remains unidentified.

This sequence joins TRBV10-3 and TRBJ2-3, with D perhaps matching TRBD2 (5 bases). The sequenced sample was naive CD4+ T cells sorted from blood. As to subset: CD45RA+ positively selected. The TCR originated in a man aged 18 to 29 in good health. For the CDR3, the DNA is TGTGCCATCAGTGAGCGGGGTGCTAGCACAGATACGCAGTATTTT. Translation gives CAISERGASTDTQYF.